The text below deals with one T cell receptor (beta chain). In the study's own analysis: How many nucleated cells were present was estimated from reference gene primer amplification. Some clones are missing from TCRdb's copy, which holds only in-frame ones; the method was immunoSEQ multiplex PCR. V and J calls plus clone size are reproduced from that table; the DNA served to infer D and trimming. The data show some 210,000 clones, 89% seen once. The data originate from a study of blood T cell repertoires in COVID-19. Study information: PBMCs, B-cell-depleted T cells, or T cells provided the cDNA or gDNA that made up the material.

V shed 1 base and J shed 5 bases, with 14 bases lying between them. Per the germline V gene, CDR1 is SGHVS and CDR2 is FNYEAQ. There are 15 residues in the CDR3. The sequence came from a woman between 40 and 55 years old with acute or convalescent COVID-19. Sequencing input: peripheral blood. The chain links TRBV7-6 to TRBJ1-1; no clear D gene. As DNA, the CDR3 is TGTGCCAGCAGCTTAGATATCGGGAGCGGGACTGAAGCTTTCTTT. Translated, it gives CASSLDIGSGTEAFF.